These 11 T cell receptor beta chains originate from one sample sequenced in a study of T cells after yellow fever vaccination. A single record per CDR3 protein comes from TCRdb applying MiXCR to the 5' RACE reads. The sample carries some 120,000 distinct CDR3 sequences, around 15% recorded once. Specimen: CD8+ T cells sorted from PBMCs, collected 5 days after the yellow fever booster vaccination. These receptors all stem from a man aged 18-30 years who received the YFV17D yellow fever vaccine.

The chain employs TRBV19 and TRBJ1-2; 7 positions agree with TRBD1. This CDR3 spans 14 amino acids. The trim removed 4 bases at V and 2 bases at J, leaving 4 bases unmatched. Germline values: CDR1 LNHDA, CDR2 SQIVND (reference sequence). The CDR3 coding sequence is TGTGCCAGTAGTAGCTGGACAGGCAACTATGGCTACACCTTC. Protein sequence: CASSSWTGNYGYTF. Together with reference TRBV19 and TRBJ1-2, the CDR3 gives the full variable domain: DGGITQSPKYLFRKEGQNVTLSCEQNLNHDAMYWYRQDPGQGLRLIYYSQIVNDFQKGDIAEGYSVSREKKESFPLTVTSAQKNPTAFYLCASSSWTGNYGYTFGSGTRLTVV.

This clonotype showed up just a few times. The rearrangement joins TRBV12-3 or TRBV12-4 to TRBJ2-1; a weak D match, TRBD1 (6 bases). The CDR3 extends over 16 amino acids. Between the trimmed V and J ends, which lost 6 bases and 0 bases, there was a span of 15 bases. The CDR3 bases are TGTGCCAGCAGCCCGTTACAGGGCCGCTCCTACAATGAGCAGTTCTTC. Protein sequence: CASSPLQGRSYNEQFF.

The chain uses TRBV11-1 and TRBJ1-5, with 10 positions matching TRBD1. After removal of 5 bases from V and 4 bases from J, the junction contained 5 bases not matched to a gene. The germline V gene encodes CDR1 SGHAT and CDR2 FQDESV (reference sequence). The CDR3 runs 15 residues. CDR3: CASSSGTGANQPQHF. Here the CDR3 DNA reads TGTGCCAGCAGCAGCGGGACAGGGGCTAATCAGCCCCAGCATTTT.

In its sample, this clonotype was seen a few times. The CDR3 loop reads CASSARNRGSYNEQFF. The CDR3, as DNA: TGTGCCAGCAGCGCGCGGAACAGGGGCTCCTACAATGAGCAGTTCTTC. The chain links TRBV5-6 to TRBJ2-1; TRBD1 matches at 7 bases. The V segment lost 4 bases and the J segment 0 bases; nucleotides outside the gene matches: 7. Germline V lookup: CDR1 SGHDT, CDR2 YYEEEE. The CDR3 length is 16 residues. The full variable domain, its missing parts supplied by reference TRBV5-6 and TRBJ2-1, is DAGVTQSPTHLIKTRGQQVTLRCSPKSGHDTVSWYQQALGQGPQFIFQYYEEEERQRGNFPDRFSGHQFPNYSSELNVNALLLGDSALYLCASSARNRGSYNEQFFGPGTRLTVL.

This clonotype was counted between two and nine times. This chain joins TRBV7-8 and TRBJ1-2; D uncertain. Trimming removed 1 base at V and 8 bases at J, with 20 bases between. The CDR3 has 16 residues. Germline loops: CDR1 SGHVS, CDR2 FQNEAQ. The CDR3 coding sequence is TGTGCCAGCAGCTTAGGTCCACGCACCGCCTCAGGAGGCTACACCTTC. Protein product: CASSLGPRTASGGYTF. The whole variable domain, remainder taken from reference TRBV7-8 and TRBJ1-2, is GAGVSQSPRYKVAKRGQDVALRCDPISGHVSLFWYQQALGQGPEFLTYFQNEAQLDKSGLPSDRFFAERPEGSVSTLKIQRTQQEDSAVYLCASSLGPRTASGGYTFGSGTRLTVV.

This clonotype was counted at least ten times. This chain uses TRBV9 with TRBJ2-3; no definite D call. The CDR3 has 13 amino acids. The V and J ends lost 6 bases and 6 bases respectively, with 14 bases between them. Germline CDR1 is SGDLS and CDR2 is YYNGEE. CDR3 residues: CASTRRSFDTQYF. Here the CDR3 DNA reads TGTGCCAGCACCCGGCGCTCGTTCGATACGCAGTATTTT.

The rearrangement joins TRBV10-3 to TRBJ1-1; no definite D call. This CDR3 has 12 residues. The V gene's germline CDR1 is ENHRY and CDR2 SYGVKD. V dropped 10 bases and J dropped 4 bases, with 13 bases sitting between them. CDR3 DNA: TGTGCCACCCTGGGAGCCGGCACTGAAGCTTTCTTT. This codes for CATLGAGTEAFF.

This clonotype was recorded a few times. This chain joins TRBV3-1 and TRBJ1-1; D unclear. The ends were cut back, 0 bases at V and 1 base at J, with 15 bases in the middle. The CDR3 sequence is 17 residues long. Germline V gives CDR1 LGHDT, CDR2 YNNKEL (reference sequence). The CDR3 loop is CASSQDTLFRGNTEAFF. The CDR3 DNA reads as TGTGCCAGCAGCCAAGACACACTGTTCAGAGGGAACACTGAAGCTTTCTTT.

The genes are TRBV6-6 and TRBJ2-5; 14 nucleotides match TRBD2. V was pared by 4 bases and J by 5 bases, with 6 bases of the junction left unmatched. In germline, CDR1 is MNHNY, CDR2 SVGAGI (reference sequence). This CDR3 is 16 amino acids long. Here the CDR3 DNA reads TGTGCCAGCAGTTTCGGACTAGCGGGGGGTGGGGAGACCCAGTACTTC. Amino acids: CASSFGLAGGGETQYF.

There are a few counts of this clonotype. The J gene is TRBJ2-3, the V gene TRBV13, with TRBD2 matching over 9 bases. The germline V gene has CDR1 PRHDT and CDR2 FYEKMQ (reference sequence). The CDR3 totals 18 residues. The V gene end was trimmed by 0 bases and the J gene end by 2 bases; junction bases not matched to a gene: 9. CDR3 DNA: TGTGCCAGCAGCTTAGGCCAACTTGCGGGGGGGCCCACAGATACGCAGTATTTT. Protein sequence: CASSLGQLAGGPTDTQYF.

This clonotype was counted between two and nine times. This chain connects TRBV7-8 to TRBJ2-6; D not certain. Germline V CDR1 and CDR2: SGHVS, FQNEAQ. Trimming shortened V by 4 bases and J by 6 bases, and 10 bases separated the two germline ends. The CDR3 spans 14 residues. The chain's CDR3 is CASSSNFEANVLTF. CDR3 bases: TGTGCCAGCAGCTCGAACTTTGAGGCCAACGTCCTGACTTTC.